One sample yielded the 13 T cell receptor beta chains listed below, sequenced in a study of blood T cell repertoires in COVID-19. Assay: immunoSEQ multiplex PCR; the TCRdb copy retains only in-frame clones and omits some. The sample consists of approximately 350,000 clones, roughly nine tenths of them appearing once. Sequenced: PBMCs or T cells enriched from blood (not recorded which). The source is a woman in her twenties or thirties who had recovered from COVID-19.

This clone turned up a few times. The chain joins TRBV3-1 (or the pseudogene TRBV3-2) to TRBJ1-5, with a weak D call TRBD1 (6 bases). The CDR3 is 15 amino acids. Between the trimmed V and J ends, which lost 4 bases and 5 bases, there was a span of 15 bases. Germline V gene lookup returns CDR1 LGHDT and CDR2 YNNKEL (reference sequence). The CDR3 bases are TGTGCCAGCAGCCTCCCCCAGTCAGGGGATCAGCCCCAGCATTTT. Protein product: CASSLPQSGDQPQHF.

The chain employs TRBV5-5 and TRBJ2-7; D unresolved. The germline gives CDR1 SGHKS, CDR2 YYEKEE (reference sequence). The CDR3 is 14 residues long. V was pared by 2 bases and J by 2 bases, with 11 bases between. The CDR3 region is CASSLLLFPYEQYF. Here the CDR3 DNA reads TGTGCCAGCAGCTTACTACTTTTTCCCTACGAGCAGTACTTC.

V is TRBV5-4 and J is TRBJ2-1, with 10 bases fitting TRBD2. Trimming cost V 6 bases and J 4 bases; bases outside gene matches: 7. The length of the CDR3 is 15 residues. The germline V gene encodes CDR1 SGHNT and CDR2 YYREEE (reference sequence). The CDR3 loop is CASTKSSGGYNEQFF. The DNA for the CDR3 is TGTGCCAGCACCAAGTCTAGCGGGGGATACAATGAGCAGTTCTTC.

A note on this clone: Distinct nucleotide sequences in the sample also encode this CDR3. The gene calls are TRBV18 and TRBJ1-5, with 9 bases that match TRBD1. This CDR3 has 15 residues. The trim removed 3 bases at V and 1 base at J, leaving 1 base unmatched. The germline V gene has CDR1 KGHSH and CDR2 LQKENI. The CDR3 is CASSPGTGSNQPQHF. The CDR3 DNA is TGTGCCAGCTCACCTGGGACAGGGAGCAATCAGCCCCAGCATTTT. Full variable domain (remainder filled in from reference TRBV18 and TRBJ1-5): NAGVMQNPRHLVRRRGQEARLRCSPMKGHSHVYWYRQLPEEGLKFMVYLQKENIIDESGMPKERFSAEFPKEGPSILRIQQVVRGDSAAYFCASSPGTGSNQPQHFGDGTRLSIL.

The CDR3 bases are TGTGCCAGCAGCTTAGACAGGGGGAGTCAGCCCCAGCATTTT. The encoded protein is CASSLDRGSQPQHF. The chain combines TRBV7-8 with TRBJ1-5, with 8 bases matching TRBD1. This CDR3 is 14 amino acids long. The J segment lost 6 bases and the V segment lost 1 base, leaving 2 bases of the junction unmatched. Germline assignment: CDR1 SGHVS and CDR2 FQNEAQ.

The gene calls are TRBV2 and TRBJ1-5; tentative D call: TRBD1 (5 bases). Trimming pared 2 bases from V and 9 bases from J, leaving 8 bases between. The CDR3 loop spans 12 amino acids. Per the germline V gene, CDR1 is SNHLY and CDR2 is FYNNEI. Here the CDR3 DNA reads TGTGCCAGCAGTGAACCTGACAGGCCCCAGCATTTT. It specifies CASSEPDRPQHF.

In regard to this clone: The junction departs from the called germline gene at one end, perhaps through a read error. The V gene is TRBV11-3, the J gene TRBJ2-7; no clear D. The CDR3 consists of 13 residues. The germline V gene has CDR1 SGHNT and CDR2 YENEEA. The CDR3 bases are TGTGCCAGCAGTTTAGATTATTCCGACGAGCAGTACTTC. This encodes CASSLDYSDEQYF.

The genes are TRBV9 and TRBJ1-2, with a weak D call TRBD1 (6 bases). The CDR3 contains 14 residues. Germline loops: CDR1 SGDLS, CDR2 YYNGEE. V was pared by 4 bases and J by 0 bases, with 10 bases between. The CDR3 sequence: CASSFKGANYGYTF. Here the CDR3 DNA reads TGTGCCAGCAGCTTCAAGGGGGCTAACTATGGCTACACCTTC.

Notes on this clone: The same CDR3 arises from other DNA sequences in this sample as well. The chain combines TRBV7-8 with TRBJ2-1; D is possibly TRBD2 (5 bases). CDR1 is SGHVS, CDR2 FQNEAQ, per germline. This CDR3 spans 16 amino acids. Trimming removed 1 base from V and 4 bases from J, with 14 bases in between. CDR3 amino acids: CASSLGGGGGYNEQFF. Here the CDR3 DNA reads TGTGCCAGCAGCTTAGGTGGCGGAGGAGGATACAATGAGCAGTTCTTC.

The chain couples TRBV10-2 to TRBJ1-6; 12 bases match TRBD1. CDR3 length equals 15 residues. Germline values: CDR1 WSHSY, CDR2 SAAADI. With 7 bases clipped from V and 9 bases from J, the junction kept 7 bases outside the gene matches. The CDR3 bases are TGCGCCAGCACCGTCCCGGGACAGGGGGCTTCACCCCTCCACTTT. It translates to CASTVPGQGASPLHF.

This clone occurred once. The gene calls are TRBV7-2 and TRBJ2-3; TRBD2 matches 9 bases. Germline CDR1 is SGHTA and CDR2 is FQGNSA. The V gene end was trimmed by 1 base and the J gene end by 6 bases; junction bases not matched to a gene: 5. The CDR3 sequence is 15 residues long. The CDR3, as DNA: TGTGCCAGCAGCTTAGTGGAGCGGGGGGCGGATACGCAGTATTTT. Amino acids: CASSLVERGADTQYF.

This chain uses TRBV6-5 with TRBJ1-1, with D perhaps matching TRBD1 (5 bases). Germline assignment: CDR1 MNHEY and CDR2 SVGAGI. Trimming shortened V by 6 bases and J by 7 bases, and 21 bases separated the two germline ends. CDR3 length: 15 residues. This CDR3 is CASSPDQTEQREAFF. The CDR3 DNA follows: TGTGCCAGCAGCCCCGACCAGACAGAGCAACGTGAAGCTTTCTTT.

The chain joins TRBV11-2 to TRBJ2-1; the D gene is possibly TRBD1 (7 bases). The CDR3 has 16 amino acids. Germline lookup yields CDR1 SGHAT and CDR2 FQNNGV. V shed 2 bases and J shed 9 bases, with 20 bases lying between them. The DNA of the CDR3 is TGTGCCAGCAGCTTAAACCTCAGGGGGGAGCGAGGTGAGCAGTTCTTC. Translated: CASSLNLRGERGEQFF.